This TCR beta chain was recorded in a study of low-dose radiotherapy and immunotherapy resistance in tumors. Germline CDR1 and CDR2: SGHVS and FQNEAQ. The V and J ends lost 4 bases and 6 bases respectively, with 3 bases between them. The CDR3 runs 10 residues. cDNA synthesis used a TRAV/TRBV-specific primer set for both chains. PCR amplification of the TCRs was performed with Phusion for 20 to 25 PCR cycles, and it relied on a constant-region primer together with a V-primer adapter. MiXCR, run by TCRdb on the reads, gives a single entry per CDR3 protein. This sample yields 13,000 or so distinct CDR3 sequences, of which 70% to 80% are seen a single time; 4% to 5.5% belongs to the top ten.

The chain joins TRBV7-8 to TRBJ2-5; D ambiguous. This sequence originates from a human donor with advanced metastatic prostate, ovarian, gallbladder or colorectal cancer (not recorded which). This table probably holds off-target reads from a library built for another chain. The CDR3 reads CASSSKTQYF. CDR3 coding DNA: TGTGCCAGCAGCTCGAAGACCCAGTACTTC.